This T cell receptor beta chain appears in the sequencing data of a study of blood T cells in healthy people across ages. Whole-study context: Template switching retrieved approximately one barcoded beta molecule for each two T cells.

Primers used in a second PCR of about 6 to 11 cycles were a sample-barcoded 5' primer and a J-beta primer mix. TCRdb passed the 5' RACE reads through MiXCR, listing each CDR3 protein once. Counted here are about 1,000,000 distinct CDR3 sequences, 40% to 50% occurring once; the ten biggest clones make up about 20%. Donors ranged from about 6 to 95 years old and were healthy Caucasians in Russia. CDR3 size: 14 residues. Germline V CDR1 and CDR2: SGHDN, FVKESK. V shed 1 base and J shed 8 bases, with 14 bases lying between them. The clonotype comes from a woman aged 55-70 years in good health. Sequencing used blood. The rearrangement uses TRBV14 and TRBJ1-2; the D gene is possibly TRBD1 (5 bases). In DNA form, the CDR3 reads TGTGCCAGCAGCCAAGGGGGCTGGTTCGGGGGCTACACCTTC. Its protein product is CASSQGGWFGGYTF. The complete variable domain, with remaining parts taken from reference TRBV14 and TRBJ1-2, reads EAGVTQFPSHSVIEKGQTVTLRCDPISGHDNLYWYRRVMGKEIKFLLHFVKESKQDESGMPNNRFLAERTGGTYSTLKVQPAELEDSGVYFCASSQGGWFGGYTFGSGTRLTVV.